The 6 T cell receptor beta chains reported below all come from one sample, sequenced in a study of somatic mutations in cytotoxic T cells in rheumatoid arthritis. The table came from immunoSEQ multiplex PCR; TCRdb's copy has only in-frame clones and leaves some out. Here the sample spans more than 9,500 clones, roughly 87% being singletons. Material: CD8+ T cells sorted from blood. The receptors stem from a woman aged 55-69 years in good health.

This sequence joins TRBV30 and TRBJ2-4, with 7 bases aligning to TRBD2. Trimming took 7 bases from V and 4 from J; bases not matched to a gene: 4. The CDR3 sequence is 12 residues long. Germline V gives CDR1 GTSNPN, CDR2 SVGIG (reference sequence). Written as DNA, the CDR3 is TGTGCCTACAGCGGGGATAAAAACATTCAGTACTTC. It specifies CAYSGDKNIQYF.

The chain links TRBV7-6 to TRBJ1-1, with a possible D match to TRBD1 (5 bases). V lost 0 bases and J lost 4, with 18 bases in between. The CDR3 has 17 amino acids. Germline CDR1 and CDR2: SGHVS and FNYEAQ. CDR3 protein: CASSLASGTSPGTEAFF. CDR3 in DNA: TGTGCCAGCAGCTTAGCCTCTGGGACTTCCCCGGGCACTGAAGCTTTCTTT.

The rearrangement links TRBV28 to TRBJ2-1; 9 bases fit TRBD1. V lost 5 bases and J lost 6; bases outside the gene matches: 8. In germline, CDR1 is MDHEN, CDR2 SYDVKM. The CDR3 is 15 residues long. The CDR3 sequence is CASSVPGTGLNEQFF. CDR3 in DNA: TGTGCCAGCAGTGTACCCGGGACAGGGCTCAATGAGCAGTTCTTC.

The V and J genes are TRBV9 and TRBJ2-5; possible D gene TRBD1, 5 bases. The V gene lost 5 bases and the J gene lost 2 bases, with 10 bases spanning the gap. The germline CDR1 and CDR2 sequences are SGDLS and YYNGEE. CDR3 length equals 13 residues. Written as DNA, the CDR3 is TGTGCCAGCAGAGGACAAGGTCAAGAGACCCAGTACTTC. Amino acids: CASRGQGQETQYF.

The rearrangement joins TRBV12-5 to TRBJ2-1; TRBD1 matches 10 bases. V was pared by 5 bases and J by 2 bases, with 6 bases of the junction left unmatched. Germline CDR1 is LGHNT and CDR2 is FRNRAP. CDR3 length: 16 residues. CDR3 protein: CASGQPGTGAYNEQFF. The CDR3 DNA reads TGTGCTAGTGGTCAACCTGGGACAGGGGCCTACAATGAGCAGTTCTTC. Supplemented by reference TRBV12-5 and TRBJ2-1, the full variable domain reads DARVTQTPRHKVTEMGQEVTMRCQPILGHNTVFWYRQTMMQGLELLAYFRNRAPLDDSGMPKDRFSAEMPDATLATLKIQPSEPRDSAVYFCASGQPGTGAYNEQFFGPGTRLTVL.

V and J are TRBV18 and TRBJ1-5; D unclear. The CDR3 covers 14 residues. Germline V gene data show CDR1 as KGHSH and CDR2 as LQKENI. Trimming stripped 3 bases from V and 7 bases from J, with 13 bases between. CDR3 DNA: TGTGCCAGCTCACCGGGAGGGCTTGACCAGCCCCAGCATTTT. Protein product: CASSPGGLDQPQHF.